The 18 T cell receptor beta chains below all came from one sample that was sequenced in a study of regulatory T cells in long-lasting Graves disease. Indicated time point: persistent/refractory GD, antithyroid drugs over 5 years with positive TRAb. The TCR library was prepared using RNA isolated from PBMCs. Construction of TCR beta libraries relied on iRepertoire HTBI primers and on Arm-PCR targeting CDR3 regions. Each CDR3 protein gets one entry after TCRdb re-called the multiplex PCR reads with MiXCR. The sample comprises around 510,000 distinct CDR3 sequences, about 20% of which are singletons, and about 8.3% rests with the top ten. The sequenced sample was peripheral blood mononuclear cells (PBMCs), obtained when the disease was refractory, from a patient treated with antithyroid drugs. The source of these receptors is a female donor with Graves disease.

A note on this clonotype: As the CDR3 is not closed by the conserved phenylalanine or tryptophan, this likely results from a read error. The V call is TRBV19, the J call TRBJ1-2; TRBD1 is a possible D gene (5 bases). Germline V lookup: CDR1 LNHDA, CDR2 SQIVND (reference sequence). V gave up 5 bases and J gave up 8 bases, with 12 bases separating them. There are 12 residues in the CDR3. CDR3 loop: CASSSGAEGYTL. The CDR3 region has the DNA TGTGCCAGTAGTTCTGGGGCGGAAGGCTACACCCTC.

This clonotype was recorded a few times. This chain connects TRBV27 to TRBJ2-2; the D is unclear. The V gene lost 1 base and the J gene lost 3 bases, with 3 bases spanning the gap. CDR3 length equals 13 residues. Germline CDR1 is MNHEY and CDR2 is SMNVEV (reference sequence). This CDR3 is CASSLYHTGELFF. The CDR3 nucleotides read TGTGCCAGCAGTTTATACCACACCGGGGAGCTGTTTTTT.

This clonotype was observed many times. The chain couples TRBV29-1 to TRBJ1-2; D is uncertain. Trimming removed 6 bases at V and 0 bases at J, with 8 bases between. The CDR3 extends over 12 amino acids. The germline gives CDR1 SQVTM, CDR2 ANQGSEA. The CDR3: CSVLTSNYGYTF. In nucleotides, the CDR3 is TGCAGCGTGCTCACCTCTAACTATGGCTACACCTTC. The whole variable domain, remainder taken from reference TRBV29-1 and TRBJ1-2, is SAVISQKPSRDICQRGTSLTIQCQVDSQVTMMFWYRQQPGQSLTLIATANQGSEATYESGFVIDKFPISRPNLTFSTLTVSNMSPEDSSIYLCSVLTSNYGYTFGSGTRLTVV.

There are many counts of this clonotype. The chain recombines TRBV28 with TRBJ1-3; D is perhaps TRBD1 (5 bases). Germline V gives CDR1 MDHEN, CDR2 SYDVKM. V lost 5 bases and J 0 bases, leaving 8 bases between the germline ends. This CDR3 is built from 14 residues. The CDR3 DNA reads TGTGCCAGCAGTCAGGACAACTCTGGAAACACCATATATTTT. Its protein is CASSQDNSGNTIYF.

A word on this clonotype: This may stem from a read error, because a much larger clone lies one nucleotide away. The chain has TRBV7-2 and TRBJ1-1; D gene unclear. Germline CDR1 and CDR2: SGHTA and FQGNSA. The CDR3 totals 17 residues. Trimming took off 1 base at V and 1 base at J, with 16 bases between the two ends. The DNA of the CDR3 is TGTGCCAGCAGCTTAGGTCACCGGTCGGGAAAGAACACTGAAGCTTTCTTT. This codes for CASSLGHRSGKNTEAFF. Based on the CDR3 plus reference TRBV7-2 and TRBJ1-1, the full variable domain is GAGVSQSPSNKVTEKGKDVELRCDPISGHTALYWYRQSLGQGLEFLIYFQGNSAPDKSGLPSDRFSAERTGGSVSTLTIQRTQQEDSAVYLCASSLGHRSGKNTEAFFGQGTRLTVV.

This clonotype has only a few counts. V gene TRBV28 combines with J gene TRBJ2-1; D ambiguous. Deletions cut 6 bases from V and 0 bases from J, with 15 bases between. This CDR3 has 16 residues. CDR1 MDHEN and CDR2 SYDVKM come from the germline V gene. The CDR3 loop reads CASSPLAHSSYNEQFF. Here the CDR3 DNA reads TGTGCCAGCAGCCCGCTCGCACACAGCTCCTACAATGAGCAGTTCTTC.

This chain connects TRBV18 to TRBJ1-2; 9 nucleotides align to TRBD1. Germline V gene data show CDR1 as KGHSH and CDR2 as LQKENI. V was clipped by 2 bases and J by 3 bases; unmatched bases: 13. The CDR3 has 18 amino acids. The CDR3 loop reads CASSPLNKQGAQDYGYTF. Written as DNA, the CDR3 is TGTGCCAGCTCACCATTGAATAAACAGGGGGCGCAGGACTATGGCTACACCTTC.

V usage is TRBV20-1 and J usage is TRBJ2-7; D is uncertain. Trimming took 5 bases from V and 0 from J, leaving 11 bases between them. The germline CDR1 and CDR2 sequences are DFQATT and SNEGSKA (reference sequence). The CDR3 runs to 13 residues. CDR3 DNA sequence: TGCAGTGCTCCCGATCCCCGCTCCTACGAGCAGTACTTC. Its protein is CSAPDPRSYEQYF.

There are a few counts of this clonotype. The chain joins TRBV10-3 to TRBJ1-5; D not certain. The length of the CDR3 is 15 residues. V lost 1 base and J lost 3, with 10 bases in between. CDR1 is ENHRY, CDR2 SYGVKD, per germline. The CDR3 loop is CAISEFERSNQPQHF. CDR3 coding DNA: TGTGCCATCAGTGAGTTCGAGAGATCCAATCAGCCCCAGCATTTT.

The genes are TRBV18 and TRBJ1-6; 9 nucleotides align to TRBD1. Germline lookup yields CDR1 KGHSH and CDR2 LQKENI. V gave up 3 bases and J gave up 10 bases; unmatched junction bases: 16. The CDR3 has 18 residues. The CDR3 protein is CASSPPGTGSLLRSPLHF. CDR3 coding DNA: TGTGCCAGCTCACCTCCCGGGACAGGGAGTTTGTTGAGGTCACCCCTCCACTTT.

The table lists this clonotype with many counts. The chain links TRBV28 to TRBJ2-7; D may be TRBD2 (6 bases). V lost 6 bases and J 2 bases, leaving 23 bases between the germline ends. Germline V gene lookup returns CDR1 MDHEN and CDR2 SYDVKM. This CDR3 region has 17 residues. CDR3 nucleotides: TGTGCCAGCAGCTTTCGACCGGGGACTGACAACCCCTACGAGCAGTACTTC. This sequence encodes CASSFRPGTDNPYEQYF.

This clonotype was picked up a small number of times. The rearrangement uses TRBV4-1 and TRBJ2-7; 8 bases line up with TRBD2. Germline V gene lookup returns CDR1 MGHRA and CDR2 YSYEKL. The V gene end was trimmed by 0 bases and the J gene end by 3 bases; junction bases not matched to a gene: 10. This CDR3 has 17 amino acids. In DNA form, the CDR3 reads TGCGCCAGCAGCCAAGACCCCTGGCGGGAGGACTTCTACGAGCAGTACTTC. The encoded protein is CASSQDPWREDFYEQYF.

The rearrangement joins TRBV7-9 to TRBJ1-4; no reliable D call. V dropped 4 bases and J dropped 7 bases, with 19 bases sitting between them. The length of the CDR3 is 16 residues. Germline CDR1 and CDR2: SEHNR and FQNEAQ (reference sequence). For the CDR3, the DNA is TGTGCCAGCAGCTCACTGGCAGCGGGCATCGGTGAAAAACTGTTTTTT. It codes for CASSSLAAGIGEKLFF.

This clonotype was seen at least ten times. The V and J genes are TRBV2 and TRBJ2-1; TRBD1 matches 8 bases. Germline CDR1 and CDR2: SNHLY and FYNNEI. The ends lost 1 base at V and 3 bases at J; junction bases unmatched: 5. The CDR3 totals 16 residues. The CDR3: CASSEVTGTGYNEQFF. The CDR3 DNA reads as TGTGCCAGCAGTGAAGTAACCGGGACAGGCTACAATGAGCAGTTCTTC.

This clonotype has at least ten counts. One end of the junction is discordant with germline, which a read error may explain. The chain links TRBV18 to TRBJ2-7; 8 positions agree with TRBD2. Germline CDR1 is KGHSH and CDR2 is LQKENI. This CDR3 has 17 amino acids. The chain's CDR3 is CASSPQTARLAYHEQYF. DNA for the CDR3: TGTGCCAGCTCCCCACAGACCGCAAGACTAGCGTACCACGAGCAGTACTTC. Full variable domain (outside the CDR3, taken from reference TRBV18 and TRBJ2-7): NAGVMQNPRHLVRRRGQEARLRCSPMKGHSHVYWYRQLPEEGLKFMVYLQKENIIDESGMPKERFSAEFPKEGPSILRIQQVVRGDSAAYFCASSPQTARLAYHEQYFGPGTRLTVT.

This clonotype was counted a few times. DNA of the CDR3: TGTGCCAGCAGTGCGGGACAGGGGACCGGGGAGCTGTTTTTT. Its protein is CASSAGQGTGELFF. The chain links TRBV27 to TRBJ2-2, with TRBD1 identical over 10 bases. With 5 bases clipped from V and 5 bases from J, the junction kept 2 bases outside the gene matches. The germline gives CDR1 MNHEY, CDR2 SMNVEV (reference sequence). This CDR3 has 14 amino acids.

This clonotype was counted between two and nine times. The CDR3 loop is CASSLGLTGAPDTQYF. CDR3 in DNA: TGTGCCAGCAGTTTAGGTTTGACAGGGGCGCCAGATACGCAGTATTTT. V is TRBV12-3 or TRBV12-4 and J is TRBJ2-3; 8 bases match TRBD1. This CDR3 has 16 amino acids. Germline trimming cut 1 base from V and 4 bases from J; bases unmatched to any gene: 7.

As concerns this clonotype: Only one base separates this from a far larger clonotype, so it likely reflects a read error. This chain uses TRBV11-1 with TRBJ1-1; D remains unclear. From germline, CDR1 is SGHAT and CDR2 FQDESV (reference sequence). This CDR3 is 12 amino acids long. CDR3 loop: CVSSRWSTEAFF. Written as DNA, the CDR3 is TGTGTCAGCAGCCGATGGAGTACTGAAGCTTTCTTT.